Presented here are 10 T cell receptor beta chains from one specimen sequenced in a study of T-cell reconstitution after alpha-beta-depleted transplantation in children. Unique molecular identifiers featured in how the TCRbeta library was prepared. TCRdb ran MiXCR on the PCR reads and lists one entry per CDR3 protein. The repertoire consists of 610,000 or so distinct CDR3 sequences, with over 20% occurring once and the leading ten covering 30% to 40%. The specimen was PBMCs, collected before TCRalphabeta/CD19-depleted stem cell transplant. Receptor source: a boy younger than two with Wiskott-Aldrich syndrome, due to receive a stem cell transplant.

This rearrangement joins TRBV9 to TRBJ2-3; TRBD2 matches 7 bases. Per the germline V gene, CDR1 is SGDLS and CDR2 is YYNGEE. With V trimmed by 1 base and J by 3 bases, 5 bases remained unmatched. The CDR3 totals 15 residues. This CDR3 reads CASSVLGGRTDTQYF. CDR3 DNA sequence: TGTGCCAGCAGCGTATTAGGCGGGAGAACAGATACGCAGTATTTT. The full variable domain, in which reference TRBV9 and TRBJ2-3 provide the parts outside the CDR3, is DSGVTQTPKHLITATGQRVTLRCSPRSGDLSVYWYQQSLDQGLQFLIQYYNGEERAKGNILERFSAQQFPDLHSELNLSSLELGDSALYFCASSVLGGRTDTQYFGPGTRLTVL.

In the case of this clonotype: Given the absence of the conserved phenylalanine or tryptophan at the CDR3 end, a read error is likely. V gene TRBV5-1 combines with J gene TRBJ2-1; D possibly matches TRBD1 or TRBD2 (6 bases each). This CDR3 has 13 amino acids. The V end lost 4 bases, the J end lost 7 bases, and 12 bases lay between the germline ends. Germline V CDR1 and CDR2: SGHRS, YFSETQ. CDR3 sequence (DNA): TGCGCCAGCAGCCCTCGGAGGGGGAATGAGCAGTTCTTG. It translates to CASSPRRGNEQFL.

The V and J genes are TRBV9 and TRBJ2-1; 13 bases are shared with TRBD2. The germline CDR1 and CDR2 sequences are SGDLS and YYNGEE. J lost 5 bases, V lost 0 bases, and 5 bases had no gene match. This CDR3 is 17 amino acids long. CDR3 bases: TGTGCCAGCAGCGTAGGGTTGGGACTAGCGGGAAACAATGAGCAGTTCTTC. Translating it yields CASSVGLGLAGNNEQFF.

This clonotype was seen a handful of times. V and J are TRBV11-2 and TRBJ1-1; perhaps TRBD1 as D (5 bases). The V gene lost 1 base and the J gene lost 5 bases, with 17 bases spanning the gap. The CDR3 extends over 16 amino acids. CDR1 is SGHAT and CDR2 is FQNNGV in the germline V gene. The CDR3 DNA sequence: TGTGCCAGCAGCTTAGGGGGGGGATTCGAGCCAACTGAAGCTTTCTTT. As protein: CASSLGGGFEPTEAFF.

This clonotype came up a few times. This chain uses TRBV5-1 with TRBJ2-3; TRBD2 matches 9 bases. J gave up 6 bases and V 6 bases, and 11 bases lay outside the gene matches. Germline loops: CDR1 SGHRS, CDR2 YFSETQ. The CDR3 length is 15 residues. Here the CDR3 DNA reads TGCGCCAGCAAAGGGGCGGGAGGGCCGGGTGATACGCAGTATTTT. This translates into CASKGAGGPGDTQYF. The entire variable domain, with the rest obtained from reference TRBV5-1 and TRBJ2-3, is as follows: KAGVTQTPRYLIKTRGQQVTLSCSPISGHRSVSWYQQTPGQGLQFLFEYFSETQRNKGNFPGRFSGRQFSNSRSEMNVSTLELGDSALYLCASKGAGGPGDTQYFGPGTRLTVL.

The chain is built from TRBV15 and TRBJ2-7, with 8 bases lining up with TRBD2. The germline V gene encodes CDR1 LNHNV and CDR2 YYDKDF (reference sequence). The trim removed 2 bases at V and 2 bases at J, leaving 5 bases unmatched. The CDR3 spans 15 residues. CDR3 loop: CATSRSGTRPYEQYF. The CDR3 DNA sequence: TGTGCCACCAGCAGATCCGGGACTAGACCCTACGAGCAGTACTTC.

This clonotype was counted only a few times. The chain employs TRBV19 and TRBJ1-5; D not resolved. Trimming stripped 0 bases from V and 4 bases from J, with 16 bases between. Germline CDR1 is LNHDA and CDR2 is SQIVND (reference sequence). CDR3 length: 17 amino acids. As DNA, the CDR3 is TGTGCCAGTAGTATAGATAAGCCCGACAAGGGAAATCAGCCCCAGCATTTT. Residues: CASSIDKPDKGNQPQHF.

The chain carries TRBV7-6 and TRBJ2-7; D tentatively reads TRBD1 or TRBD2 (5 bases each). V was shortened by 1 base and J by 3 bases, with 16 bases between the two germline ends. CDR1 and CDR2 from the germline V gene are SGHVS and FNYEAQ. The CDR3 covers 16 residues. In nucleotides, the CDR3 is TGTGCCAGCAGCTTAGAGGGGTGGACTCCCCTCTACGAGCAGTACTTC. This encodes CASSLEGWTPLYEQYF.

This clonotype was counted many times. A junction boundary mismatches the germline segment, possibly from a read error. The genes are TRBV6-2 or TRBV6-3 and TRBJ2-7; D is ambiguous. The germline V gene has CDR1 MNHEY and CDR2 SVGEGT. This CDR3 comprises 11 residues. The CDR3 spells CASSYLYEQYF. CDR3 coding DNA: TGCGCCAGCAGCTATTTATACGAGCAGTACTTC.

The CDR3 nucleotides read TGCGCCAGCAGCTTGGGACTAGCGGGAGCTATTTCTCTCGGGAACAATGAGCAGTTCTTC. Translation gives CASSLGLAGAISLGNNEQFF. The chain carries TRBV5-1 and TRBJ2-1; TRBD2 matches 12 bases. The CDR3 totals 20 residues. The germline V gene has CDR1 SGHRS and CDR2 YFSETQ. The V gene end was trimmed by 0 bases and the J gene end by 5 bases; junction bases not matched to a gene: 15.